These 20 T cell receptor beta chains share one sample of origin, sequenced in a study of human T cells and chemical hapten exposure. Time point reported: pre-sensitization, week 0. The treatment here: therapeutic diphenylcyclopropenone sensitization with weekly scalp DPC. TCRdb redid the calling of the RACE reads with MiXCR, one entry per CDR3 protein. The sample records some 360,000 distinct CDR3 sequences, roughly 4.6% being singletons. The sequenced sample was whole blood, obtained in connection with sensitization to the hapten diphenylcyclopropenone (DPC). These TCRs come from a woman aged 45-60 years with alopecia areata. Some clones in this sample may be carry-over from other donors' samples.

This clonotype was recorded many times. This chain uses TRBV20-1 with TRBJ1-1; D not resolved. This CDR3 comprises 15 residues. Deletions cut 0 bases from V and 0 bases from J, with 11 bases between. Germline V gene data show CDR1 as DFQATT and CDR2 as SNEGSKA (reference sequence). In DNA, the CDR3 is TGCAGTGCTAGAGATTGGGCAGAATTGAACACTGAAGCTTTCTTT. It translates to CSARDWAELNTEAFF.

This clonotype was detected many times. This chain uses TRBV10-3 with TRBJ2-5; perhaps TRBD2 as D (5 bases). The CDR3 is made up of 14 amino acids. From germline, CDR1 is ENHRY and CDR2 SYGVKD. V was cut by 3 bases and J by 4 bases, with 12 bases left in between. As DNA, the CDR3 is TGTGCCATCAGTGAAGGCAGCGGAGTAGAGACCCAGTACTTC. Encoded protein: CAISEGSGVETQYF.

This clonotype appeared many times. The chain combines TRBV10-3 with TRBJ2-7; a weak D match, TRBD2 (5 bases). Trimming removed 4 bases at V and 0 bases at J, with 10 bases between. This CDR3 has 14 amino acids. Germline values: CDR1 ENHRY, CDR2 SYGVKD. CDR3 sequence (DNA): TGTGCCATCAGTGCTGGCGGGCCCTCCTACGAGCAGTACTTC. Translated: CAISAGGPSYEQYF.

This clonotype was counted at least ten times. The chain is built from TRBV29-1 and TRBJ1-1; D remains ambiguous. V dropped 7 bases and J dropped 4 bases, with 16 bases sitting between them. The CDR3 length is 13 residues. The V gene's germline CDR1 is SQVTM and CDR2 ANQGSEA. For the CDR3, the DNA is TGCAGCGCCCCCAGTCCGGGGAGCACTGAAGCTTTCTTT. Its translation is CSAPSPGSTEAFF.

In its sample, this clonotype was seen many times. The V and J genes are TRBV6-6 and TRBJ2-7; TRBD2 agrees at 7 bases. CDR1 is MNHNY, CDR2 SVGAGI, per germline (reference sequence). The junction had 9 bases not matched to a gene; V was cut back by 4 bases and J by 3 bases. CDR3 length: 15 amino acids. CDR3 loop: CASSLSLGLNYEQYF. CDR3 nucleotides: TGTGCCAGCAGTTTGTCGTTGGGACTAAACTACGAGCAGTACTTC.

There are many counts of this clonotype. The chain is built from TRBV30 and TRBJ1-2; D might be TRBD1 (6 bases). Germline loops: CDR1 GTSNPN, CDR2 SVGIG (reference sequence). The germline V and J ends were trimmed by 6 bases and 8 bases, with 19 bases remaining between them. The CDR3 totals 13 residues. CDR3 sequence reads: CACTAQGPGGYTF. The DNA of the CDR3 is TGTGCCTGTACGGCACAGGGACCGGGGGGCTACACCTTC.

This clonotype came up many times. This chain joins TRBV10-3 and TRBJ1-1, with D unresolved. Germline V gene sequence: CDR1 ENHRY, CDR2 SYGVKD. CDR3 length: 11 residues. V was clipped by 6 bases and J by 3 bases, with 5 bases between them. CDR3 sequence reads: CAIREYTEAFF. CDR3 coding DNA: TGTGCCATCAGGGAATACACTGAAGCTTTCTTT.

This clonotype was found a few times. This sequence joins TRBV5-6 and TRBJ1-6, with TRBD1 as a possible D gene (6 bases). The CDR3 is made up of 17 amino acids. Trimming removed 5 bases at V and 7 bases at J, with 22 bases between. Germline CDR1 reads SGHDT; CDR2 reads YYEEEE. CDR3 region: CASSTGRLGQRNSPLHF. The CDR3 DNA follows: TGTGCCAGCAGTACTGGCCGCCTCGGACAGAGGAATTCACCCCTCCACTTT.

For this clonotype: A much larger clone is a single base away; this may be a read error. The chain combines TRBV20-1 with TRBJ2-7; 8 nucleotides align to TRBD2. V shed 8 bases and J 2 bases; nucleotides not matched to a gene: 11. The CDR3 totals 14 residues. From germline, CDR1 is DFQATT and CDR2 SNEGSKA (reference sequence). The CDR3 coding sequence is TGCAGTCCACAGCCGGGACTAGAGCCCTACGAGCAGTACTTC. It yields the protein CSPQPGLEPYEQYF.

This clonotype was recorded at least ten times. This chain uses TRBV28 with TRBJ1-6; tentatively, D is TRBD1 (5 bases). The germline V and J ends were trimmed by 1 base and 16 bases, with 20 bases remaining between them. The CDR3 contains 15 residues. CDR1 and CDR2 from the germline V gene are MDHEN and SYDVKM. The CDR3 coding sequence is TGTGCCAGCAGTTTATTATCCAGGGCGGGTCATACTCTCCACTTT. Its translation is CASSLLSRAGHTLHF.

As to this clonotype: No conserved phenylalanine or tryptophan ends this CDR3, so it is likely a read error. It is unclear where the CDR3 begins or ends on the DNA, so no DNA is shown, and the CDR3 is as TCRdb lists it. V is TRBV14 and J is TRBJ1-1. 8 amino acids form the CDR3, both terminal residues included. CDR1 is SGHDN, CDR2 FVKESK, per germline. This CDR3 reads CASSHHHS.

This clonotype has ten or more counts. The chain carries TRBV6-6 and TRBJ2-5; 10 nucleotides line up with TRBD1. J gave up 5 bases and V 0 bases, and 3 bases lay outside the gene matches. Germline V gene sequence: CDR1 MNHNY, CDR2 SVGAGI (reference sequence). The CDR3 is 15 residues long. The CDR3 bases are TGTGCCAGCAGTTACTCTGGGACAGGGGTGGAGACCCAGTACTTC. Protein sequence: CASSYSGTGVETQYF.

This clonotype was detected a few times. Written as DNA, the CDR3 is TGTGCCAGCAGTTTAAGGACTAGCGGACCCTACGAGCAGTACTTC. It codes for CASSLRTSGPYEQYF. The rearrangement uses TRBV27 and TRBJ2-7; 10 bases map to TRBD2. The J segment lost 2 bases and the V segment lost 2 bases, leaving 3 bases of the junction unmatched. The CDR3 has 15 amino acids. Germline V gene data show CDR1 as MNHEY and CDR2 as SMNVEV (reference sequence).

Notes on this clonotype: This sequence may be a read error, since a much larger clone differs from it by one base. In DNA form, the CDR3 reads TGTGCCAGCAGCTTAAGCCAAGCACAGCTATCTCAAGAGACCCAGTACTTC. Translated: CASSLSQAQLSQETQYF. The chain combines TRBV7-9 with TRBJ2-5; D remains unclear. This CDR3 has 17 amino acids. Germline CDR1 and CDR2: SEHNR and FQNEAQ (reference sequence). V was shortened by 2 bases and J by 2 bases, with 18 bases between the two germline ends.

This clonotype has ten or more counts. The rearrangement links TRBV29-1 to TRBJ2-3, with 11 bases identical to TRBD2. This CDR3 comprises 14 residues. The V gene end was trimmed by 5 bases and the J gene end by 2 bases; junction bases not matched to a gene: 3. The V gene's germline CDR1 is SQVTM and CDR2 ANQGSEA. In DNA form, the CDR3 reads TGCAGCGTTACGGGACTAGCGGACACAGATACGCAGTATTTT. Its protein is CSVTGLADTDTQYF.

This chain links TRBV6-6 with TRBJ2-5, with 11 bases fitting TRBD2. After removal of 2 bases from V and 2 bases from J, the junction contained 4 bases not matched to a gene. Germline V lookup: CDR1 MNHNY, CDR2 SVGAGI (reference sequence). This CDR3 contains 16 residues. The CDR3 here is CASSYGLAGGQETQYF. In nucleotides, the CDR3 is TGTGCCAGCAGTTACGGGCTAGCGGGGGGTCAAGAGACCCAGTACTTC.

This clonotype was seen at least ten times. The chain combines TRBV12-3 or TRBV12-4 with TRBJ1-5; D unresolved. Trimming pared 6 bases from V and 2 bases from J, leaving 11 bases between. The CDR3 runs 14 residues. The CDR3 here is CASREWNRNQPQHF. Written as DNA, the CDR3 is TGTGCCAGCAGGGAGTGGAACCGCAATCAGCCCCAGCATTTT.

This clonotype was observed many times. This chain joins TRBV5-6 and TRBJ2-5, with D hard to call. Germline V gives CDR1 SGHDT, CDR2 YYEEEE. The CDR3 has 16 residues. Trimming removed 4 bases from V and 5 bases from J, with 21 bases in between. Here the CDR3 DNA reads TGTGCCAGCAGCAGTTCGTCTGTGGGCGGTAGGGAGACCCAGTACTTC. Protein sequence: CASSSSSVGGRETQYF.

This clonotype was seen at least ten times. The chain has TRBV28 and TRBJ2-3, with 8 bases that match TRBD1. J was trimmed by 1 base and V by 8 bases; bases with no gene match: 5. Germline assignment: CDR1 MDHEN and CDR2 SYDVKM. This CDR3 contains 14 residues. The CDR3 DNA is TGTGCCAGCGCCAGGGGGCACGGCACAGATACGCAGTATTTT. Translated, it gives CASARGHGTDTQYF. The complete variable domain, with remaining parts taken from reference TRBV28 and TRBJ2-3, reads DVKVTQSSRYLVKRTGEKVFLECVQDMDHENMFWYRQDPGLGLRLIYFSYDVKMKEKGDIPEGYSVSREKKERFSLILESASTNQTSMYLCASARGHGTDTQYFGPGTRLTVL.

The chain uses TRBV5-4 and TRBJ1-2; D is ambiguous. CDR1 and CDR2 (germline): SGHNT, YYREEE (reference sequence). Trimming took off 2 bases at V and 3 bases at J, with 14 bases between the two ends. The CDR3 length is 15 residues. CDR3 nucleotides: TGTGCCAGCAGCTTAACGACTCAGCCCCACTATGGCTACACCTTC. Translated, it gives CASSLTTQPHYGYTF.